The TCR beta chain described here comes from a study of T cells in Graves' hyperthyroidism and ophthalmopathy. There were TCR beta CDR3 regions amplified from RNA transcripts. The HTBI primer set was used in a first-round RT-PCR of the TCR CDR3. TCRdb used MiXCR to reprocess the multiplex PCR reads, holding one entry per CDR3 protein. The sample records a few hundred thousand distinct CDR3 sequences, roughly 13% being singletons. In its sample, this clonotype was seen a few times. The CDR3 totals 12 residues. CDR1 and CDR2 from the germline V gene are DFQATT and SNEGSKA (reference sequence). With 3 bases removed from V and 2 bases from J, the gap between germline ends came to 5 bases.

Sequences were obtained from blood. The V call is TRBV20-1, the J call TRBJ2-4; no definite D call. This TCR derives from a woman under 30 with Graves' hyperthyroidism. The CDR3 here is CSASDTKNIQYF. CDR3 bases: TGCAGTGCTAGCGATACCAAAAACATTCAGTACTTC.